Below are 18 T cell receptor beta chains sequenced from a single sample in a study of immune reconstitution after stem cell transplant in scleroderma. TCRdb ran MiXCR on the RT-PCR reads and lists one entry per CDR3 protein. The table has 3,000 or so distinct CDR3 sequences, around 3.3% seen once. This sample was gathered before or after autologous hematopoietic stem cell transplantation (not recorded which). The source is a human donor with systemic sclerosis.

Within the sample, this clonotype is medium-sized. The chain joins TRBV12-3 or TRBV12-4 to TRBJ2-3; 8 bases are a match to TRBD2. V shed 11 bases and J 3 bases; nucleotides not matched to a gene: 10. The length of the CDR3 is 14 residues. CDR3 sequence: CAGRASGSTDTQYF. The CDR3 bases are TGTGCCGGCCGTGCAAGCGGGAGTACAGATACGCAGTATTTT.

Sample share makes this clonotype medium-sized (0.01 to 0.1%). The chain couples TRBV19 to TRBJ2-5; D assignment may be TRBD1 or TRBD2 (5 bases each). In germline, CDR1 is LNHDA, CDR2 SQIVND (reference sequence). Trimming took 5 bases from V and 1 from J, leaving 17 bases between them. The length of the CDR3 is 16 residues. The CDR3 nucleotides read TGTGCCAGTAGTGACGAGCCAGGGACGGTCCAAGAGACCCAGTACTTC. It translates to CASSDEPGTVQETQYF.

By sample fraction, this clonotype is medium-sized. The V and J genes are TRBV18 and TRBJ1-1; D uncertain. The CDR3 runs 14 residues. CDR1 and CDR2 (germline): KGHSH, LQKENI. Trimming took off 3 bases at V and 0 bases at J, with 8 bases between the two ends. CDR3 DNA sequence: TGTGCCAGCTCACCTCAAGGGTTGAACACTGAAGCTTTCTTT. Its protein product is CASSPQGLNTEAFF.

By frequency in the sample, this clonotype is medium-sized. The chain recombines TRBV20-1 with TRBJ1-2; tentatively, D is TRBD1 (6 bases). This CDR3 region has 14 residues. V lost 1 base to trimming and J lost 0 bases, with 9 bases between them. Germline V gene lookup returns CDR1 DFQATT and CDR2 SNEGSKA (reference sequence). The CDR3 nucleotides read TGCAGTGCTAGAGGCACAGGGTCTAACTATGGCTACACCTTC. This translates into CSARGTGSNYGYTF.

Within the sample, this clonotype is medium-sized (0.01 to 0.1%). The CDR3 coding sequence is TGTGCCAGCCGAGGGACAGGGGATATGGATGAGCAGTTCTTC. Protein: CASRGTGDMDEQFF. The chain links TRBV2 to TRBJ2-1, with 10 bases lining up with TRBD1. Germline values: CDR1 SNHLY, CDR2 FYNNEI. V lost 8 bases and J lost 8; bases outside the gene matches: 9. The CDR3 sequence is 14 residues long.

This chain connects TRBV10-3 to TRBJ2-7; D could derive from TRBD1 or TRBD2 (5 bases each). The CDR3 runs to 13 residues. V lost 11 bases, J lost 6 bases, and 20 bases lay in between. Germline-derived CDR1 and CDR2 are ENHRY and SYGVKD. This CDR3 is CAATGVQRGEQYF. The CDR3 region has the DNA TGTGCCGCCACCGGGGTTCAAAGGGGCGAGCAGTACTTC.

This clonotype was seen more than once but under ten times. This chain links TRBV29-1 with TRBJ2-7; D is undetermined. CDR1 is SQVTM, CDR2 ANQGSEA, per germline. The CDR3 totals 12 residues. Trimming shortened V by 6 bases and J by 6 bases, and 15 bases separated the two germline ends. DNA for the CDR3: TGCAGCGTCGCATCGGGCGCATCCGAGCAGTACTTC. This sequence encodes CSVASGASEQYF.

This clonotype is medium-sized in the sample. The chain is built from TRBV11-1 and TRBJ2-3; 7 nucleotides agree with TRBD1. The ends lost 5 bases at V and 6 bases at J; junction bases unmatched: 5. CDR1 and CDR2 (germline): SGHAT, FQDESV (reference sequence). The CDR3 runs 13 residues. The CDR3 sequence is CASSLQGLDTQYF. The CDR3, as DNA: TGTGCCAGCAGCCTACAGGGGTTGGATACGCAGTATTTT.

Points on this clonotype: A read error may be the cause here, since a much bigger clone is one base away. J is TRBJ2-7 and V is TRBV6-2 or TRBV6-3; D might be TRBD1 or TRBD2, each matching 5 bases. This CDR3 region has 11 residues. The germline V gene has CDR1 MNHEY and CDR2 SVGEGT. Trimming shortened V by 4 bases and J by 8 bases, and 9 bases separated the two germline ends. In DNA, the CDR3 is TGTGCCAGCAGTTGCATGGGACAGCAGTACTTC. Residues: CASSCMGQQYF.

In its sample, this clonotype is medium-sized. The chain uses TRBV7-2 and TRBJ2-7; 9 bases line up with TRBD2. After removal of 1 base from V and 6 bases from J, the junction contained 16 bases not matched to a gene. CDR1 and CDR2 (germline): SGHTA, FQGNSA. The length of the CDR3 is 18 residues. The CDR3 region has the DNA TGTGCCAGCAGCTTAGGTTTAGGCGGGAGGGCCGTGGCCGCCGAGCAGTACTTC. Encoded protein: CASSLGLGGRAVAAEQYF. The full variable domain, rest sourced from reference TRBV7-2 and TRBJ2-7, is GAGVSQSPSNKVTEKGKDVELRCDPISGHTALYWYRQSLGQGLEFLIYFQGNSAPDKSGLPSDRFSAERTGGSVSTLTIQRTQQEDSAVYLCASSLGLGGRAVAAEQYFGPGTRLTVT.

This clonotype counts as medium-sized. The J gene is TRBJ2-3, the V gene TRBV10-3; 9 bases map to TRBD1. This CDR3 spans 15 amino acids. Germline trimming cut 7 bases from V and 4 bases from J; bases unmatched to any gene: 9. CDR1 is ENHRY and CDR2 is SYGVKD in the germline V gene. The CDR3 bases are TGTGCCATCAATCCGACAGGGGGGTTGGCAGATACGCAGTATTTT. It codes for CAINPTGGLADTQYF.

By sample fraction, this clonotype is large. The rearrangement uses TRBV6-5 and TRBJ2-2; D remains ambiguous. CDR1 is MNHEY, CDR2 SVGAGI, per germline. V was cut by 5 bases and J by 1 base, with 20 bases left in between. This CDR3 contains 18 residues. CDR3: CASSTRPILTVNTGELFF. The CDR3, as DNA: TGTGCCAGCAGTACCCGCCCCATTCTTACAGTGAACACCGGGGAGCTGTTTTTT.

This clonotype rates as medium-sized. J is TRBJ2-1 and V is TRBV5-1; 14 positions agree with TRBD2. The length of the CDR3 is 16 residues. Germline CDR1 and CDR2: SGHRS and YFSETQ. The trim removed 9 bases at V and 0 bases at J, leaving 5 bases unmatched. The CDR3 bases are TGCGCCACCGGGACTAGCGGGGGCAGCTCCTACAATGAGCAGTTCTTC. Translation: CATGTSGGSSYNEQFF.

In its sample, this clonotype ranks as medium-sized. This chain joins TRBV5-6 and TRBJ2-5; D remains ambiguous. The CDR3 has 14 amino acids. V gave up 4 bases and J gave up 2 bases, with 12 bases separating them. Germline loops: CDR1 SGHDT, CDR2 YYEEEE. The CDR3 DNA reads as TGTGCCAGCAGCCTCTACAGCAGACAAGAGACCCAGTACTTC. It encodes CASSLYSRQETQYF.

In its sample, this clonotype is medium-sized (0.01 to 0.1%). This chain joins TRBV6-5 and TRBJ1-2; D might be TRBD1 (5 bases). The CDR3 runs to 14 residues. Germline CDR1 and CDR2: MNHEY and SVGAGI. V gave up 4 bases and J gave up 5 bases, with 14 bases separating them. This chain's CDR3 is CASSSYGGWYGYTF. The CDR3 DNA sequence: TGTGCCAGCAGTTCGTACGGGGGATGGTATGGCTACACCTTC.

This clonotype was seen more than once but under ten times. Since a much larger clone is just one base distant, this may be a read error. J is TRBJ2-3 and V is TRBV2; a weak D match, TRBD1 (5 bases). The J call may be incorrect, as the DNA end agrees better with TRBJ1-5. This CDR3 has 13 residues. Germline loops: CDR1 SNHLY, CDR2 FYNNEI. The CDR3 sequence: CASDGTRSDTQHF. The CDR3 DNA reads TGTGCCAGCGATGGGACCCGGTCAGATACGCAGCATTTT.

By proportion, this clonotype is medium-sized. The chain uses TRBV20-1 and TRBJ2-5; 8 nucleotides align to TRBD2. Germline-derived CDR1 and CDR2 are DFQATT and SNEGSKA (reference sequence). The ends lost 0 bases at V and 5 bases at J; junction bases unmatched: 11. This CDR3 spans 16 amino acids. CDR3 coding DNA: TGCAGTGCTAGAGACCCCAGTAGCGGGATGTGGGAGACCCAGTACTTC. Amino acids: CSARDPSSGMWETQYF.

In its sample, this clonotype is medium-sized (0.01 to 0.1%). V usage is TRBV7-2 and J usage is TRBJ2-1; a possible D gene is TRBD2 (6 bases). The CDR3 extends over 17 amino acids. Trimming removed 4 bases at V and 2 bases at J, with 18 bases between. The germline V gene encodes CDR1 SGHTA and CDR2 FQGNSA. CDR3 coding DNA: TGTGCCAGCAGCTCCCAGGGAGGCGGGCCGCCCTACAATGAGCAGTTCTTC. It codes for CASSSQGGGPPYNEQFF.